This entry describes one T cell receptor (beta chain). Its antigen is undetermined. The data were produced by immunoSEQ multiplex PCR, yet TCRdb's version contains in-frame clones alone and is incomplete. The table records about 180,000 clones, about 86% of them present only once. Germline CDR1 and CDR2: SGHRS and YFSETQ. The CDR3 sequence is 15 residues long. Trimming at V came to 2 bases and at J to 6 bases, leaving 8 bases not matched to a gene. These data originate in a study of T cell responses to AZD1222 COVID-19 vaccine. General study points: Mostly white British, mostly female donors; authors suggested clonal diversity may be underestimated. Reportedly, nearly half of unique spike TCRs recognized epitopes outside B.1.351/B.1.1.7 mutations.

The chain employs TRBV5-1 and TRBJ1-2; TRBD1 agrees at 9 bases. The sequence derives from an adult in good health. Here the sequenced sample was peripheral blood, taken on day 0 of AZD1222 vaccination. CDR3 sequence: CASSFGDRVDHGYTF. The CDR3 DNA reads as TGCGCCAGCAGCTTCGGGGACAGGGTTGACCATGGCTACACCTTC.